A selection of T cell receptor beta chains follows, all from one sample in a study of blood T cell repertoires in COVID-19. Using immunoSEQ multiplex PCR, the repertoire was profiled, and TCRdb retains in-frame clones only, with some absent. The data hold about 270,000 clones, with around 84% observed a single time. Sequenced material: peripheral blood. Receptors were obtained from a human donor with COVID-19, enrolled during active disease. The donor label of this sample is uncertain. CDR3s include the opening cysteine and the closing phenylalanine or tryptophan. D genes are given only for firm matches. Not every row has a clone size; where given, it reads once, few, many or a size class.

V: TRBV29-1
D: -
J: TRBJ2-3
size: -
CDR3: CSANHRATDTQYF
DNA: TGCAGCGCCAATCACAGGGCGACAGATACGCAGTATTTT

V: TRBV29-1
D: TRBD1
J: TRBJ1-2
size: -
CDR3: CSARDRERGGYTF
DNA: TGCAGCGCCCGGGACAGGGAGAGGGGTGGCTACACCTTC

V: TRBV5-6
D: -
J: TRBJ2-7
size: -
CDR3: CASSFLRPPYEQYF
DNA: TGTGCCAGCAGCTTCCTCAGGCCCCCCTACGAGCAGTACTTC

V: TRBV6-1
D: TRBD1
J: TRBJ1-2
size: -
CDR3: CASSDYPLGQGSKGGYTF
DNA: TGTGCCAGCAGTGACTACCCGTTGGGACAGGGCTCGAAGGGGGGCTACACCTTC

V: TRBV7-2
D: TRBD2
J: TRBJ2-1
size: -
CDR3: CASSSLTLAGGYNEQFF
DNA: TGTGCCAGCAGCTCATTAACACTAGCGGGGGGATACAATGAGCAGTTCTTC

V: TRBV9
D: -
J: TRBJ1-1
size: once
CDR3: CASSVVGQRNTEAFF
DNA: TGTGCCAGCAGCGTAGTAGGACAGCGGAACACTGAAGCTTTCTTT

V: TRBV27
D: -
J: TRBJ1-1
size: -
CDR3: CASILRSALNTEAFF
DNA: TGTGCCAGCATATTGAGGTCGGCGCTGAACACTGAAGCTTTCTTT

V: TRBV3-1/TRBV3-2
D: TRBD2
J: TRBJ2-7
size: -
CDR3: CASSRLTSGPYEQYF
DNA: TGTGCCAGCAGCCGCCTCACTAGCGGCCCCTACGAGCAGTACTTC

V: TRBV11-2
D: TRBD2
J: TRBJ2-1
size: -
CDR3: CASSLLAAGGGEQFF
DNA: TGTGCCAGCAGCTTACTAGCGGCGGGAGGTGGTGAGCAGTTCTTC

V: TRBV19
D: TRBD2
J: TRBJ2-1
size: -
CDR3: CASSDQAGGVSYNEQFF
DNA: TGTGCCAGTAGTGACCAAGCGGGAGGGGTGTCCTACAATGAGCAGTTCTTC

V: TRBV19
D: TRBD2
J: TRBJ2-1
size: -
CDR3: CASSTGGPYNEQFF
DNA: TGTGCCAGTAGTACGGGAGGGCCCTACAATGAGCAGTTCTTC

V: TRBV19
D: TRBD2
J: TRBJ2-7
size: -
CDR3: CASNARAGRDEQYF
DNA: TGTGCCAGTAACGCTCGGGCGGGGAGGGACGAGCAGTACTTC

V: TRBV7-2
D: TRBD2
J: TRBJ2-5
size: -
CDR3: CASSFTAGEETQYF
DNA: TGTGCCAGCAGCTTTACAGCGGGAGAAGAGACCCAGTACTTC

V: TRBV30
D: TRBD2
J: TRBJ2-2
size: -
CDR3: CAWNKGREDTGELFF
DNA: TGTGCCTGGAACAAGGGTCGGGAGGACACCGGGGAGCTGTTTTTT

V: TRBV29-1
D: -
J: TRBJ1-1
size: -
CDR3: CSGGSNTEAFF
DNA: TGCAGCGGGGGATCTAACACTGAAGCTTTCTTT

V: TRBV6-5
D: TRBD1
J: TRBJ1-4
size: -
CDR3: CASRAQGEWEKLFF
DNA: TGTGCCAGCAGAGCACAGGGGGAATGGGAAAAACTGTTTTTT

V: TRBV5-4
D: -
J: TRBJ1-4
size: -
CDR3: CASSLDPRASTNEKLFF
DNA: TGTGCCAGCAGCTTGGACCCCAGGGCCTCAACTAATGAAAAACTGTTTTTT

V: TRBV2
D: -
J: TRBJ1-4
size: once
CDR3: CASSERRTDINEKLFF
DNA: TGTGCCAGCAGTGAAAGACGGACAGACATAAATGAAAAACTGTTTTTT

V: TRBV28
D: TRBD1
J: TRBJ2-6
size: -
CDR3: CASRPGQGAMGANVLTF
DNA: TGTGCCAGCAGACCGGGACAGGGGGCTATGGGGGCCAACGTCCTGACTTTC

V: TRBV28
D: TRBD1
J: TRBJ2-7
size: once
CDR3: CASRPPGQAYEQYF
DNA: TGTGCCAGCAGACCCCCCGGACAGGCCTACGAGCAGTACTTC